This T cell receptor beta chain came from a study of T cell responses to AZD1222 COVID-19 vaccine. Study outcomes and limitations: None of the repertoires were sampled until the peak T cell response had passed. Nearly half of spike-specific TCRs reportedly go after variant regions that carry no mutations.

The junction had 5 bases not matched to a gene; V was cut back by 0 bases and J by 3 bases. Germline V gives CDR1 MNHNS, CDR2 SASEGT. The CDR3 loop spans 16 amino acids. Remarks on this clone: Its antigen is unknown.

Using immunoSEQ multiplex PCR, the repertoire was profiled, and TCRdb retains in-frame clones only, with some absent. This sample yields approximately 150,000 clones, of which about 89% are seen a single time; 7.5% to 8% belongs to the top ten. The receptor was isolated from an adult who received the MenACWY meningococcal vaccine as a control. The chain uses TRBV6-1 and TRBJ1-5; 7 nucleotides align to TRBD1. The starting material was peripheral blood, obtained 28 days after the second dose of the MenACWY control vaccine. CDR3 region: CASSEAPGQNNQPQHF. The CDR3 region has the DNA TGTGCCAGCAGTGAAGCGCCGGGACAGAACAATCAGCCCCAGCATTTT.